One T cell receptor (beta chain) is described in this entry. This record comes from a study of CD8 T cells in Susac syndrome. The RNA input was 0.5 to 1 ug, and it was reverse transcribed with random hexamers. TCR beta CDR3 was amplified by immunoSEQ multiplex PCR. This amplification extended across 54 Vbeta and 13 Jbeta segments. TCRdb re-called the immunoSEQ multiplex PCR reads with MiXCR, one entry per CDR3 protein. Of about 300,000 distinct CDR3 sequences in the sample, 85% were seen once. The sequenced target, TCR beta, came from blood CD8+ and CD4+ T cells. Isolation of CD8+ and CD4+ T cells was performed negatively, whereas enrichment of TEMRA cells was done by FACS. The length of the CDR3 is 14 residues. From germline, CDR1 is MDHEN and CDR2 SYDVKM. The germline V and J ends were trimmed by 4 bases and 6 bases, with 12 bases remaining between them.

The sequenced material came from CD8+ T cells from PBMCs. V is TRBV28 and J is TRBJ2-2, with no clear D. This receptor was identified in a human donor with multiple sclerosis. The CDR3 DNA reads as TGTGCCAGCAGTTCTAGTCCCGCCCCCGGGGAGCTGTTTTTT. Translated, it gives CASSSSPAPGELFF.